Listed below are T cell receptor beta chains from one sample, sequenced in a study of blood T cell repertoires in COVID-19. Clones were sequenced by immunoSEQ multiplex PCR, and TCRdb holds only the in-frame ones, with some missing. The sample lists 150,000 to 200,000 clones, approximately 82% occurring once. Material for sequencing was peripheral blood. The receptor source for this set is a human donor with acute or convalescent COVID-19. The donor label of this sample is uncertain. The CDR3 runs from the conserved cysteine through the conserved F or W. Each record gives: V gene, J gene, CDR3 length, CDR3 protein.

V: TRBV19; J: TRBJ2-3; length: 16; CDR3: CASSRQTGSITDTQYF
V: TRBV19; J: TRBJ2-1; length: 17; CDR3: CASKALTGGSSYNEQFF
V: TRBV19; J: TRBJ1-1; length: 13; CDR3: CASSVRGKTEAFF
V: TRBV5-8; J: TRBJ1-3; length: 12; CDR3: CASSLGGVNVYF
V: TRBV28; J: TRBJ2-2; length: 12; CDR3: CASSVSAGELFF
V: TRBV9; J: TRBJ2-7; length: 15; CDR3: CASSPDPGTGYEQYF
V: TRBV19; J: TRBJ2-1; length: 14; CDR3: CASRPLTREGEQFF
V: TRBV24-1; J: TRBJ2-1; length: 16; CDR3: CATSDWTSGSGHEQFF
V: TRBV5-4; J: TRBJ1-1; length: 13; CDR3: CASSLKGAERAFF
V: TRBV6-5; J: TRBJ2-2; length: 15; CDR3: CASRTRQVNTGELFF
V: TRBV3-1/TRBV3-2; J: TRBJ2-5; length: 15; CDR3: CASSQVGRDPETQYF
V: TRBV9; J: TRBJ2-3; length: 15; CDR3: CASSVGSGGGDTQYF
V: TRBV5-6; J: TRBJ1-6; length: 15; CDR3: CASSMQGSGNSPLHF
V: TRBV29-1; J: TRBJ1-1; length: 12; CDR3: CSVSRGDTEAFF
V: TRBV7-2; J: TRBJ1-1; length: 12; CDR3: CASSPRQREAFF
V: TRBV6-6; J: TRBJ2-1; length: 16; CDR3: CASSYRGGTGLNEQFF
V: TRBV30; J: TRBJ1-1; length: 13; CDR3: CAWSLGLLLKAFF
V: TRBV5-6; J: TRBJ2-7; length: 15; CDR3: CASSKRQGGPYEQYF
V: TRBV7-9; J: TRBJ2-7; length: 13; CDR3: CASSYGTGREQYF
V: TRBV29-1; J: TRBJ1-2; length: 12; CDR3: CSAGTEKNGYTF
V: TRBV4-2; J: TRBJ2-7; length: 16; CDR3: CASSQSAGGGSYEQYF
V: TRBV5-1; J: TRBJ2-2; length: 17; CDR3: CASSLVTTVANTGELFF
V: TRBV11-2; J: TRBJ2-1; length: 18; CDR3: CASRHPWGSGRANNEQFF
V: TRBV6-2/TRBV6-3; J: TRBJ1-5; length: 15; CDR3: CASSYQTGFGQPQHF
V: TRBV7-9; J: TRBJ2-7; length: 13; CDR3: CASSLSGGAEQYF
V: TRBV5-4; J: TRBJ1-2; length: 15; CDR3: CASSASRTSNYGYTF
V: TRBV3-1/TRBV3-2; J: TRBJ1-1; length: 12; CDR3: CASSQQQGRAFF
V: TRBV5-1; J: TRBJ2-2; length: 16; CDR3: CASSLHSGTNTGELFF
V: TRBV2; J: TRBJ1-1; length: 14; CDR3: CASTRTGPWTEAFF
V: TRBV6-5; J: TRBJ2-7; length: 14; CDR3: CASTAGTGYYEQYF
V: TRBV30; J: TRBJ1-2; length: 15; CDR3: CAWSLPSDRAYGYTF
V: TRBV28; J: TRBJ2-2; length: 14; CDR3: CASKRGYGTGELFF
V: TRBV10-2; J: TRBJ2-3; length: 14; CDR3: CASSESKPGATQYF
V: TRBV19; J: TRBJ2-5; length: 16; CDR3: CASSIVKGQGRETQYF
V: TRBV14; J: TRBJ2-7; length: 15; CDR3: CASSQMTSGKYEQYF
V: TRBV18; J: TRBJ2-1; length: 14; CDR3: CASSPEFSYNEQFF
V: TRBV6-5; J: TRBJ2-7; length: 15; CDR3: CASSYSPGGPYEQYF
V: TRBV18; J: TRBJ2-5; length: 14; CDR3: CASSPQTGLETQYF
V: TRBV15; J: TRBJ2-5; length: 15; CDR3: CATSRDGGTGETQYF
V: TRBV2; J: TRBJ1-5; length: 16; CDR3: CASSAPGQGANQPQHF
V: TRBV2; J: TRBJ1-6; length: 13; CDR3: CASKVGRNSPLHF
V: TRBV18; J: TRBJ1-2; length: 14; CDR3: CASSSGQGYYGYTF
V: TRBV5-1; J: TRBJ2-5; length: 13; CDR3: CASSETGQETQYF
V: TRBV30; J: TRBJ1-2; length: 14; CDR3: CAWSKAGSYYGYTF
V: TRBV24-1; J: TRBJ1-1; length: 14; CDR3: CATSARGGGTEAFF
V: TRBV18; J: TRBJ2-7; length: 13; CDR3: CASSIRREVEQYF
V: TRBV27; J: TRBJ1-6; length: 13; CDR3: CASSFSYRSPLHF
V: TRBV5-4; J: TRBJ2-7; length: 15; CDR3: CASSSKRDSSYEQYF
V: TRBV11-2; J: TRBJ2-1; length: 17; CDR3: CASSPGQGKGSYNEQFF
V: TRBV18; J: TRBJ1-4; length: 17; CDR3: CASSPALTAVTNEKLFF
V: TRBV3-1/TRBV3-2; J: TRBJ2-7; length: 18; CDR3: CASSLGTSGRANWVEQYF
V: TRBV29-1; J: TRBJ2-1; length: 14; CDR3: CSVETSGRHNEQFF
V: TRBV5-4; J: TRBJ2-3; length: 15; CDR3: CASSLSGHSTDTQYF